The next 3 T cell receptor beta chains were all read from a single sample in a study of T cells after yellow fever vaccination. TCRdb fed the 5' RACE reads into MiXCR, producing one record per CDR3 protein. This table has almost 600,000 distinct CDR3 sequences, approximately 13% appearing once. Sample: PBMCs, taken on the day of the yellow fever booster vaccination. The source of these receptors is a man aged 25-45 years who received the YFV17D yellow fever vaccine.

This clonotype was seen at least ten times. This chain uses TRBV20-1 with TRBJ2-7; D tentatively fits TRBD1 or TRBD2 (5 bases each). Trimming stripped 4 bases from V and 2 bases from J, with 12 bases between. The CDR3 extends over 13 amino acids. Germline loops: CDR1 DFQATT, CDR2 SNEGSKA (reference sequence). CDR3 DNA: TGCAGTGCTAAGGGGAGCATGACCTACGAGCAGTACTTC. Translating it yields CSAKGSMTYEQYF.

This clonotype was picked up a small number of times. This chain uses TRBV5-1 with TRBJ2-7; D possibly uses TRBD1 or TRBD2 (5 bases each). Trimming pared 4 bases from V and 3 bases from J, leaving 17 bases between. The CDR3 runs 15 residues. Germline V lookup: CDR1 SGHRS, CDR2 YFSETQ. The CDR3 DNA reads as TGCGCCAGCAGCGGGACGCCCTCGGGTATCTACGAGCAGTACTTC. This sequence encodes CASSGTPSGIYEQYF.

The rearrangement joins TRBV9 to TRBJ2-6, with a weak D call TRBD1 (6 bases). This CDR3 comprises 16 residues. Trimming took 6 bases from V and 3 from J, leaving 16 bases between them. Germline lookup yields CDR1 SGDLS and CDR2 YYNGEE. CDR3 DNA sequence: TGTGCCAGCACCTGGGCCCAGGGGCGTGGGGCCAACGTCCTGACTTTC. Encoded protein: CASTWAQGRGANVLTF.